Presented here are 17 T cell receptor beta chains from one specimen sequenced in a study of identical twins. One entry per CDR3 protein, called by TCRdb with MiXCR from the 5' RACE reads. This sample yields about 100,000 distinct CDR3 sequences, of which 5.9% are seen a single time; approximately 12% belongs to the top ten. The specimen was memory T cells sorted from blood. The origin of the receptors is a woman in her fifties or sixties in good health.

The chain combines TRBV7-2 with TRBJ2-1; TRBD2 matches 11 bases. CDR3 length: 17 amino acids. V lost 2 bases, J lost 7 bases, and 10 bases stayed unmatched. Germline assignment: CDR1 SGHTA and CDR2 FQGNSA. The CDR3 sequence is CASSLSKLAGVWNEQFF. In DNA form, the CDR3 reads TGTGCCAGCAGCTTAAGCAAACTAGCGGGAGTATGGAATGAGCAGTTCTTC.

This clonotype appeared many times. The CDR3 reads CSASSLGAGANEKLFF. CDR3 DNA sequence: TGCAGTGCTAGCTCATTGGGGGCAGGGGCTAATGAAAAACTGTTTTTT. The V and J genes are TRBV20-1 and TRBJ1-4, with D possibly TRBD1 on 6 matching bases. Germline CDR1 DFQATT, CDR2 SNEGSKA (reference sequence). The V gene lost 3 bases and the J gene lost 3 bases, with 17 bases spanning the gap. The CDR3 runs 16 residues.

This clonotype came up many times. The V and J genes are TRBV29-1 and TRBJ2-1; maybe TRBD2 (6 bases). The CDR3 consists of 13 residues. Trimming shortened V by 8 bases and J by 5 bases, and 16 bases separated the two germline ends. Germline V CDR1 and CDR2: SQVTM, ANQGSEA. CDR3 in amino acids: CSPDRERDNEQFF. The CDR3 region has the DNA TGCAGCCCTGACCGGGAGAGGGACAATGAGCAGTTCTTC.

This clonotype was counted ten times or more. This chain connects TRBV6-5 to TRBJ2-5; D perhaps matches TRBD2 (5 bases). Trimming removed 6 bases at V and 3 bases at J, with 11 bases between. This CDR3 has 13 residues. The V gene's germline CDR1 is MNHEY and CDR2 SVGAGI. The CDR3 loop is CASRRAPKETQYF. DNA for the CDR3: TGTGCCAGCAGGCGGGCGCCGAAAGAGACCCAGTACTTC.

This clonotype has ten or more counts. The chain uses TRBV5-1 and TRBJ2-5; D remains ambiguous. Between the trimmed V and J ends, which lost 0 bases and 6 bases, there was a span of 12 bases. CDR1 is SGHRS and CDR2 is YFSETQ in the germline V gene. There are 14 residues in the CDR3. CDR3: CASSLEDGKQTQYF. The CDR3 DNA is TGCGCCAGCAGCTTGGAGGACGGTAAACAGACCCAGTACTTC.

This clonotype was observed a few times. This chain uses TRBV20-1 with TRBJ2-5; a possible D gene is TRBD1 (5 bases). Trimming shortened V by 1 base and J by 3 bases, and 9 bases separated the two germline ends. The CDR3 is 13 residues long. Germline CDR1 reads DFQATT; CDR2 reads SNEGSKA (reference sequence). Here the CDR3 DNA reads TGCAGTGCTAGAGGTGCAGGGAAAGAGACCCAGTACTTC. Encoded protein: CSARGAGKETQYF.

This clonotype was counted only a few times. The rearrangement joins TRBV7-9 to TRBJ1-4; TRBD1 matches 7 bases. V was pared by 4 bases and J by 12 bases, with 17 bases of the junction left unmatched. Germline values: CDR1 SEHNR, CDR2 FQNEAQ (reference sequence). This CDR3 contains 16 residues. The CDR3 sequence: CASSSPPPGTDEELFF. In DNA, the CDR3 is TGTGCCAGCAGCTCACCACCACCGGGGACAGACGAGGAACTGTTTTTT.

This clonotype has just a few counts. The V gene is TRBV30, the J gene TRBJ2-1, with D perhaps TRBD2 (7 bases). Germline values: CDR1 GTSNPN, CDR2 SVGIG (reference sequence). CDR3 length: 12 residues. V was trimmed by 4 bases and J by 10 bases, leaving 14 bases between them. This CDR3 reads CAWTRGGREQFF. The CDR3 coding sequence is TGTGCCTGGACCAGGGGAGGGCGGGAGCAGTTCTTC.

This clonotype was found many times. The V call is TRBV24-1, the J call TRBJ2-3; 11 positions match TRBD2. This CDR3 region has 16 residues. V lost 4 bases and J lost 4; bases outside the gene matches: 6. From germline, CDR1 is KGHDR and CDR2 SFDVKD. The CDR3 loop is CATSERGTSGADTQYF. The CDR3 region has the DNA TGTGCCACCAGTGAACGAGGGACTAGCGGAGCAGATACGCAGTATTTT.

This clonotype has a handful of counts. The J gene is TRBJ2-6, the V gene TRBV6-2 or TRBV6-3; D is ambiguous. The ends were cut back, 6 bases at V and 0 bases at J, with 6 bases in the middle. Germline V gene lookup returns CDR1 MNHEY and CDR2 SVGEGT. The CDR3 consists of 14 residues. In DNA form, the CDR3 reads TGTGCCAGCAGACGTGTCTCTGGGGCCAACGTCCTGACTTTC. Protein product: CASRRVSGANVLTF.

This clonotype has ten or more counts. This chain connects TRBV6-6 to TRBJ1-5; 7 bases align to TRBD1. The trim removed 9 bases at V and 7 bases at J, leaving 12 bases unmatched. The germline V gene has CDR1 MNHNY and CDR2 SVGAGI (reference sequence). This CDR3 comprises 14 residues. Written as DNA, the CDR3 is TGTGCCAGTCGGACGACAGGGCAAAACCAGCCCCAGCATTTT. This encodes CASRTTGQNQPQHF.

This clonotype was observed at least ten times. The chain carries TRBV3-1 and TRBJ2-5; D call uncertain. This CDR3 spans 13 amino acids. The V end lost 4 bases, the J end lost 4 bases, and 10 bases lay between the germline ends. Germline V gives CDR1 LGHDT, CDR2 YNNKEL (reference sequence). The CDR3 bases are TGTGCCAGCAGCCCATACATGGCAGAGACCCAGTACTTC. It translates to CASSPYMAETQYF.

This clonotype occurred many times. The chain links TRBV7-2 to TRBJ2-3; D might be TRBD2 (5 bases). CDR1 and CDR2 (germline): SGHTA, FQGNSA. CDR3 length equals 11 residues. Trimming took off 8 bases at V and 7 bases at J, with 10 bases between the two ends. This CDR3 reads CASARENTQYF. In nucleotides, the CDR3 is TGTGCCAGCGCTAGGGAGAATACGCAGTATTTT.

This clonotype turned up a few times. This rearrangement joins TRBV20-1 to TRBJ2-7; 7 positions agree with TRBD2. This CDR3 comprises 14 residues. Germline V lookup: CDR1 DFQATT, CDR2 SNEGSKA (reference sequence). The CDR3 DNA reads as TGCAGTGCTAGAGATGGGCGGGAGCCCCTCCTTGTGGACGTC. It codes for CSARDGREPLLVDV.

J is TRBJ2-1 and V is TRBV7-9; 10 bases line up with TRBD1. The CDR3 is 15 residues long. CDR1 SEHNR and CDR2 FQNEAQ come from the germline V gene (reference sequence). The junction had 7 bases not matched to a gene; V was cut back by 5 bases and J by 6 bases. The CDR3 region has the DNA TGTGCCAGCAGCCAGCCCGGGACAGGGGTCAATGAGCAGTTCTTC. Protein: CASSQPGTGVNEQFF.

This clonotype rates as medium-sized. The chain combines TRBV3-1 with TRBJ1-5; D gene uncertain. The germline CDR1 and CDR2 sequences are LGHDT and YNNKEL (reference sequence). The CDR3 is 15 amino acids. Trimming took 1 base from V and 4 from J, leaving 11 bases between them. The CDR3 DNA reads TGTGCCAGCAGCCAAGGGGTACAGAGAAATCAGCCCCAGCATTTT. It specifies CASSQGVQRNQPQHF.

A few counts support this clonotype. V is TRBV6-5 and J is TRBJ2-1; 14 positions match TRBD2. Trimming removed 7 bases from V and 7 bases from J; junction bases left unmatched: 3. CDR3 length equals 14 residues. Germline lookup yields CDR1 MNHEY and CDR2 SVGAGI. The CDR3 coding sequence is TGTGCCAGCACCAGGACTAGCGGGAGGAATGAGCAGTTCTTC. This sequence encodes CASTRTSGRNEQFF.